This is a list of T cell receptor beta chains from one sample in a study of response to subunit inactivated influenza vaccine. Via MiXCR, TCRdb re-called the RT-PCR reads, giving one row per CDR3 protein. The sample contains fewer than 600,000 distinct CDR3 sequences, more than 7% of which appear only once. The specimen was PBMCs from blood, collected less than 30 months after vaccination. These receptors were obtained from a man aged 50 to 69 who received an inactivated influenza vaccine. Each CDR3 is given with its conserved first and last residue. D genes are given only for firm matches. The size of a clone is reported for some rows only, either as once, few or many, or as a class for expanded clones.

clone size | J gene | V gene | D gene | CDR3 protein | CDR3 DNA
- | TRBJ1-5 | TRBV6-1 | - | CASRERGFGSNQPQHF | TGTGCCAGCAGAGAACGCGGGTTTGGGAGCAATCAGCCCCAGCATTTT
few | TRBJ2-5 | TRBV12-3/TRBV12-4 | TRBD2 | CASSQGFRGWASGFQETQYF | TGTGCCAGCAGTCAGGGATTCCGGGGTTGGGCTAGCGGCTTCCAAGAGACCCAGTACTTC
- | TRBJ2-1 | TRBV2 | TRBD2 | CASSRTSGGQFF | TGTGCCAGCAGCCGGACTAGCGGGGGGCAGTTCTTC
few | TRBJ2-3 | TRBV4-2 | TRBD1 | CASSQEPGQEGGYTQYF | TGTGCCAGCAGCCAAGAGCCGGGACAGGAAGGGGGGTATACGCAGTATTTT
- | TRBJ1-2 | TRBV7-6 | - | CASSGAGLRGYTF | TGTGCCAGCAGCGGCGCAGGGTTGCGTGGCTACACCTTC
- | TRBJ1-5 | TRBV9 | TRBD1 | CASSVGGQGKDQPQHF | TGTGCCAGCAGCGTAGGTGGACAGGGGAAGGATCAGCCCCAGCATTTT
few | TRBJ1-2 | TRBV20-1 | - | CSAIDSGGYGYTF | TGCAGTGCAATAGACTCGGGGGGATATGGCTACACCTTC
few | TRBJ2-3 | TRBV29-1 | - | CSVTTRTDTQYF | TGCAGCGTCACAACCCGTACAGATACGCAGTATTTT
few | TRBJ2-7 | TRBV15 | - | CATSTFRGKGYEQYF | TGTGCCACCAGCACTTTCCGGGGTAAAGGTTACGAGCAGTACTTC
few | TRBJ1-5 | TRBV2 | - | CASSEARGGTRNQPQHF | TGTGCCAGCAGTGAAGCTCGGGGGGGCACCCGCAATCAGCCCCAGCATTTT
- | TRBJ2-1 | TRBV4-3 | TRBD1 | CASSQNDRGFEQFF | TGCGCCAGCAGCCAAAATGACAGGGGCTTTGAGCAGTTCTTC
few | TRBJ2-3 | TRBV29-1 | - | CSVPSLGSTDTQYF | TGCAGCGTGCCAAGCTTGGGATCTACAGATACGCAGTATTTT
- | TRBJ1-4 | TRBV28 | - | CASSPRGRPKNEKLFF | TGTGCCAGCAGTCCCCGAGGACGCCCAAAAAATGAAAAACTGTTTTTT
many | TRBJ1-4 | TRBV29-1 | TRBD1 | CSGRDSNEKLFF | TGCAGCGGCCGGGACAGCAATGAAAAACTGTTTTTT
many | TRBJ2-2 | TRBV28 | TRBD1 | CASSRTGRANTGELFF | TGTGCCAGCAGCCGGACAGGCCGAGCGAACACCGGGGAGCTGTTTTTT
- | TRBJ2-7 | TRBV29-1 | - | CSVEDPGGREQYF | TGCAGCGTTGAAGATCCCGGGGGGCGCGAACAGTACTTC
- | TRBJ2-6 | TRBV20-1 | - | CSARRRGYGANVLTF | TGCAGTGCTAGACGCAGGGGTTACGGGGCCAACGTCCTGACTTTC
many | TRBJ2-1 | TRBV29-1 | - | CSVESSGTYNEQFF | TGCAGCGTTGAGTCAAGCGGCACCTACAATGAGCAGTTCTTC
- | TRBJ2-1 | TRBV12-3/TRBV12-4 | TRBD2 | CASSLARGGPYNEQFF | TGTGCCAGCAGTTTAGCGCGGGGGGGCCCCTACAATGAGCAGTTCTTC
many | TRBJ2-1 | TRBV7-3 | TRBD1 | CASRGQGENEQFF | TGTGCCAGCAGAGGCCAGGGGGAAAATGAGCAGTTCTTC
- | TRBJ2-2 | TRBV20-1 | TRBD2 | CSASPGTSGTGELFF | TGCAGTGCTAGTCCCGGGACTAGCGGAACCGGGGAGCTGTTTTTT
many | TRBJ2-5 | TRBV12-3/TRBV12-4 | - | CASRSGGWETQYF | TGTGCCAGCAGGTCTGGCGGGTGGGAGACCCAGTACTTC
- | TRBJ2-2 | TRBV29-1 | TRBD1 | CSVEEWRSDRDTGELFF | TGCAGCGTTGAAGAGTGGAGGAGCGACAGGGATACCGGGGAGCTGTTTTTT
many | TRBJ2-1 | TRBV7-8 | - | CASSSSVSNEQFF | TGTGCCAGCAGCTCAAGTGTCTCCAATGAGCAGTTCTTC
many | TRBJ2-1 | TRBV6-1 | TRBD2 | CASSPTAGGEQFF | TGTGCCAGCAGCCCTACGGCGGGAGGTGAGCAGTTCTTC
- | TRBJ2-7 | TRBV4-2 | TRBD1 | CASSQTGYYEQYF | TGTGCCAGCAGCCAGACAGGGTACTACGAGCAGTACTTC
few | TRBJ2-2 | TRBV7-2 | - | CASSPWTAQGELFF | TGTGCCAGCAGCCCATGGACCGCCCAGGGGGAGCTGTTTTTT
many | TRBJ2-1 | TRBV29-1 | - | CSVNGRSSYNEQFF | TGCAGCGTTAACGGCAGGAGCTCCTACAATGAGCAGTTCTTC
few | TRBJ2-1 | TRBV12-3/TRBV12-4 | TRBD2 | CASSLTSGRLYNEQFF | TGTGCCAGCAGTTTGACTAGCGGGAGGCTATACAATGAGCAGTTCTTC
few | TRBJ1-2 | TRBV20-1 | TRBD1 | CSARSRDRVGGYTF | TGCAGTGCTAGATCCCGGGACAGGGTGGGTGGCTACACCTTC
- | TRBJ2-1 | TRBV24-1 | - | CATSDQQGNEQFF | TGTGCCACCAGTGACCAACAGGGCAATGAGCAGTTCTTC
many | TRBJ1-2 | TRBV11-2 | - | CASSLVAAGAYGYTF | TGTGCCAGCAGCTTAGTGGCGGCAGGGGCCTATGGCTACACCTTC
few | TRBJ2-1 | TRBV12-3/TRBV12-4 | TRBD1 | CASSPGQGAVNEQFF | TGTGCCAGCAGTCCCGGACAGGGGGCCGTCAATGAGCAGTTCTTC